This is a list of T cell receptor beta chains from one sample in a study of radiotherapy plus CTLA-4 blockade in lung cancer. Only in-frame clones appear in the TCRdb table, and some are missing; sequencing was by immunoSEQ multiplex PCR. Of roughly 110,000 clones in the sample, around 85% are singletons; the top ten hold 2% to 3%. The source was peripheral blood, collected from a patient treated with radiotherapy plus ipilimumab. The receptors originated from a human donor with non-small cell lung cancer that progressed on radiotherapy plus ipilimumab. Some clones in this sample may be carry-over from other donors' samples. Each CDR3 is given with its conserved first and last residue. A D gene is named only where the DNA matches it firmly. Only part of the rows carry a size: once, few, many, or a class if the clone is expanded.

D gene: -
clone size: -
V gene: TRBV5-8
J gene: TRBJ2-1
CDR3 DNA: TGTGCCAGCACCAAGGGTTGGGGGGCCTACAATGAGCAGTTCTTC
CDR3 protein: CASTKGWGAYNEQFF

D gene: TRBD1
clone size: few
V gene: TRBV6-1
J gene: TRBJ1-1
CDR3 DNA: TGTGCCAGCAGCAGGGGACAGGGGAACACTGAAGCTTTCTTT
CDR3 protein: CASSRGQGNTEAFF

D gene: TRBD2
clone size: -
V gene: TRBV5-4
J gene: TRBJ2-4
CDR3 DNA: TGTGCCAGCAGCTTGGGGACTAGCGGGGGTGAAAACATTCAGTACTTC
CDR3 protein: CASSLGTSGGENIQYF

D gene: -
clone size: -
V gene: TRBV5-1
J gene: TRBJ2-1
CDR3 DNA: TGCGCCAGCAGCTTTGTAGCCAGCTACCTCAATGAGCAATTCTTC
CDR3 protein: CASSFVASYLNEQFF

D gene: TRBD1
clone size: -
V gene: TRBV7-2
J gene: TRBJ1-2
CDR3 DNA: TGTGCCAGCAGCCCGCGACAGGGGTACTATGGCTACACCTTC
CDR3 protein: CASSPRQGYYGYTF

D gene: TRBD1
clone size: -
V gene: TRBV7-9
J gene: TRBJ1-1
CDR3 DNA: TGTGCCAGCACCCAAGGACAGGGCGATAACACTGAAGCTTTCTTT
CDR3 protein: CASTQGQGDNTEAFF

D gene: TRBD2
clone size: -
V gene: TRBV28
J gene: TRBJ2-7
CDR3 DNA: TGTGCCAGCAGTTTACTAGCGGGGACAGCCGAGCAGTACTTC
CDR3 protein: CASSLLAGTAEQYF

D gene: -
clone size: -
V gene: TRBV29-1
J gene: TRBJ1-4
CDR3 DNA: TGCAGCGTTGCACGGGACGCAACTAATGAAAAACTGTTTTTT
CDR3 protein: CSVARDATNEKLFF

D gene: TRBD1
clone size: -
V gene: TRBV27
J gene: TRBJ2-7
CDR3 DNA: TGTGCCAGCAGTTTAACCGGGACAGCCTACGAGCAGTACTTC
CDR3 protein: CASSLTGTAYEQYF

D gene: -
clone size: -
V gene: TRBV5-1
J gene: TRBJ2-7
CDR3 DNA: TGCGCCAGCAGCTTGGAAGGCGGATACTACGAGCAGTACTTC
CDR3 protein: CASSLEGGYYEQYF

D gene: -
clone size: -
V gene: TRBV5-8
J gene: TRBJ2-5
CDR3 DNA: TGTGCCAGCAGCTGGTGGAACCAAGAGACCCAGTACTTC
CDR3 protein: CASSWWNQETQYF

D gene: -
clone size: -
V gene: TRBV5-1
J gene: TRBJ2-5
CDR3 DNA: TGCGCCAGCTCTAGGATAGGGCAACAAGAGACCCAGTACTTC
CDR3 protein: CASSRIGQQETQYF

D gene: -
clone size: once
V gene: TRBV4-3
J gene: TRBJ2-5
CDR3 DNA: TGCGCCAGCAGCGAATGGGGTGTAAACCAAGAGACCCAGTACTTC
CDR3 protein: CASSEWGVNQETQYF

D gene: -
clone size: -
V gene: TRBV19
J gene: TRBJ1-6
CDR3 DNA: TGTGCCGGATCGACAGAGAAGGGTTCACCCCTCCACTTT
CDR3 protein: CAGSTEKGSPLHF

D gene: TRBD1
clone size: -
V gene: TRBV6-1
J gene: TRBJ1-2
CDR3 DNA: TGTGCCAGCAGTGGCTCAGGGGGCGGCTGGTATGGCTACACCTTC
CDR3 protein: CASSGSGGGWYGYTF

D gene: TRBD1
clone size: few
V gene: TRBV5-1
J gene: TRBJ2-3
CDR3 DNA: TGCGCCAGCAGCGGGCCTAGGACAGGGGACCGCACAGATACGCAGTATTTT
CDR3 protein: CASSGPRTGDRTDTQYF

D gene: TRBD2
clone size: -
V gene: TRBV6-4
J gene: TRBJ2-1
CDR3 DNA: TGTGCCAGCAGTCCTAGCGGGGGGGGGCTCAATGAGCAGTTCTTC
CDR3 protein: CASSPSGGGLNEQFF

D gene: -
clone size: -
V gene: TRBV29-1
J gene: TRBJ2-1
CDR3 DNA: TGCAGCGTCTACAGGGAATCCTACAATGAGCAGTTCTTC
CDR3 protein: CSVYRESYNEQFF

D gene: -
clone size: -
V gene: TRBV7-3
J gene: TRBJ2-3
CDR3 DNA: TGTGCCAGCAGCTTAATTCGAGGAGATACGCAGTATTTT
CDR3 protein: CASSLIRGDTQYF

D gene: TRBD1
clone size: -
V gene: TRBV10-3
J gene: TRBJ2-1
CDR3 DNA: TGTGCCATATGGGACAGGGGTAGCGACAATGAGCAGTTCTTC
CDR3 protein: CAIWDRGSDNEQFF

D gene: -
clone size: few
V gene: TRBV19
J gene: TRBJ1-6
CDR3 DNA: TGTGCCAGTAGTGGGGCTCGGGGCTTCTATAATTCACCCCTCCACTTT
CDR3 protein: CASSGARGFYNSPLHF

D gene: TRBD2
clone size: -
V gene: TRBV4-2
J gene: TRBJ2-3
CDR3 DNA: TGTGCCAGCAGTGGAGGCGGGGGGGCTCGAGATACGCAGTATTTT
CDR3 protein: CASSGGGGARDTQYF

D gene: -
clone size: -
V gene: TRBV4-3
J gene: TRBJ2-5
CDR3 DNA: TGCGCCAGCAGCCAAAAATCGGGACTCCCCCGGTTGGCCCAGTACTTC
CDR3 protein: CASSQKSGLPRLAQYF

D gene: -
clone size: -
V gene: TRBV7-2
J gene: TRBJ1-1
CDR3 DNA: TGTGCCAGCAGCCCCCCTGTGGACACTGAAGCTTTCTTT
CDR3 protein: CASSPPVDTEAFF

D gene: TRBD1
clone size: -
V gene: TRBV5-1
J gene: TRBJ1-1
CDR3 DNA: TGCGCCAGCAGCGCGGGGACAGCCCTCACTGAAGCTTTCTTT
CDR3 protein: CASSAGTALTEAFF

D gene: -
clone size: -
V gene: TRBV9
J gene: TRBJ1-2
CDR3 DNA: TGTGCCAGCAGCGTACGGGGTTCTAACTATGGCTACACCTTC
CDR3 protein: CASSVRGSNYGYTF

D gene: TRBD1
clone size: -
V gene: TRBV15
J gene: TRBJ1-6
CDR3 DNA: TGTGCCACCAGCAGAGATCCAGGGGGAAGTTCACCCCTCCACTTT
CDR3 protein: CATSRDPGGSSPLHF

D gene: TRBD2
clone size: -
V gene: TRBV7-9
J gene: TRBJ2-5
CDR3 DNA: TGTGCCAGCAGCTCGGGACTAGCGGGGGGCGGGGAGACCCAGTACTTC
CDR3 protein: CASSSGLAGGGETQYF